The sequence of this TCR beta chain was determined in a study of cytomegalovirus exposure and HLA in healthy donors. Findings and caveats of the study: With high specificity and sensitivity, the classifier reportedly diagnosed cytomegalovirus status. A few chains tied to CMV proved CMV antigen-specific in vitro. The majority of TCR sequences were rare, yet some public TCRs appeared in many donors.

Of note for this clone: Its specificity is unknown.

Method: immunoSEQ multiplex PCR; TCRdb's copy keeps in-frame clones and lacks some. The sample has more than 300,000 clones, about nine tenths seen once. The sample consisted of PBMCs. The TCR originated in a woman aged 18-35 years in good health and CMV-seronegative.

Here the CDR3 reads CASSPALAGFNNEQFF. CDR3 in DNA: TGTGCCAGCAGCCCGGCTCTAGCGGGTTTTAATAATGAGCAGTTCTTC. The genes are TRBV7-6 and TRBJ2-1; 8 nucleotides align to TRBD2. The CDR3 is made up of 16 amino acids. With V trimmed by 5 bases and J by 7 bases, 13 bases remained unmatched. Per the germline V gene, CDR1 is SGHVS and CDR2 is FNYEAQ.